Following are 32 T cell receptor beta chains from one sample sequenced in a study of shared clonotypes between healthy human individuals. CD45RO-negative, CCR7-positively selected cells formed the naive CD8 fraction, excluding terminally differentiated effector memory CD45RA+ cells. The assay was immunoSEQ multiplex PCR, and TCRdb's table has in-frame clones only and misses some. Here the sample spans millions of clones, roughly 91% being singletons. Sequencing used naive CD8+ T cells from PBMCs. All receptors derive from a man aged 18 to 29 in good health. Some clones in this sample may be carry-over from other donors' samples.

CDR3 region: CASSLRTSGRETQYF. CDR3 in DNA: TGTGCCAGCAGTTTAAGGACTAGCGGGAGAGAGACCCAGTACTTC. The chain combines TRBV28 with TRBJ2-5; 13 bases are shared with TRBD2. V lost 2 bases, J lost 4 bases, and 1 base stayed unmatched. CDR3 length: 15 residues. Germline V gives CDR1 MDHEN, CDR2 SYDVKM.

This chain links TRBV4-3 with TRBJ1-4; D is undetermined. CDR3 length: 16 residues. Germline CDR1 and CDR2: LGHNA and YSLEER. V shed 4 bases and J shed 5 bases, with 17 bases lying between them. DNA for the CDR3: TGCGCCAGCAGCCCCCAAGGCGGACCCCTGAATGAAAAACTGTTTTTT. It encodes CASSPQGGPLNEKLFF.

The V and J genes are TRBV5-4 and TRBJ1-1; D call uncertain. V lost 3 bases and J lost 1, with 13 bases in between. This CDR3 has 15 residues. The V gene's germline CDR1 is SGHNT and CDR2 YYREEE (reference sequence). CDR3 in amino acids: CASSWAREKNTEAFF. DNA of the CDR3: TGTGCCAGCAGCTGGGCAAGGGAGAAGAACACTGAAGCTTTCTTT.

CDR3 sequence: CASSSHGPYEQYF. CDR3 bases: TGTGCCAGCAGTTCTCATGGACCTTACGAGCAGTACTTC. The chain has TRBV27 and TRBJ2-7; D unclear. The germline gives CDR1 MNHEY, CDR2 SMNVEV (reference sequence). This CDR3 contains 13 residues. V was pared by 4 bases and J by 4 bases, with 11 bases between.

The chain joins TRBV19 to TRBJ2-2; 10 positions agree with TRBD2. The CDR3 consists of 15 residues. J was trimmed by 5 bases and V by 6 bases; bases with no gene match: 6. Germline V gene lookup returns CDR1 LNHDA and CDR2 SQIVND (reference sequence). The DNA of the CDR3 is TGTGCCAGTAGCCTAGCGGGAGTAGTGACCGGGGAGCTGTTTTTT. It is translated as CASSLAGVVTGELFF.

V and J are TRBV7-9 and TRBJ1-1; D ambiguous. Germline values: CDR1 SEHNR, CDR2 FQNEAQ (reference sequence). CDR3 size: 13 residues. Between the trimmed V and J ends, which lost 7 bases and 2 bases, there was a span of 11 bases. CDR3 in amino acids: CASIVLPNTEAFF. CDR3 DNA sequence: TGTGCCAGCATTGTGCTCCCAAACACTGAAGCTTTCTTT.

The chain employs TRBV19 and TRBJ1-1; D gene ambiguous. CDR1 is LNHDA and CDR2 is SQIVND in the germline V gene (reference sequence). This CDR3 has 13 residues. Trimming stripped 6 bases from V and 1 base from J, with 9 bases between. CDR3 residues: CASRSTWNTEAFF. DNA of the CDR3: TGTGCCAGTAGGAGCACATGGAACACTGAAGCTTTCTTT.

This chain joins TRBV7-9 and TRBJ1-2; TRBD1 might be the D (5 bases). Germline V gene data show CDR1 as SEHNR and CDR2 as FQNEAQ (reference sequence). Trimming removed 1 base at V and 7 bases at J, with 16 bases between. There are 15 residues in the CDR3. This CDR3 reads CASSLGQSGRIGYTF. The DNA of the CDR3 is TGTGCCAGCAGCTTAGGACAGTCAGGGAGAATTGGCTACACCTTC.

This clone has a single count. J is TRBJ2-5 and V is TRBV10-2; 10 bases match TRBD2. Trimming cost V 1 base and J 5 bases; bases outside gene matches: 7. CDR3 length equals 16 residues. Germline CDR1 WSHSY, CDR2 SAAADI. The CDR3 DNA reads TGCGCCAGCAGTGAGTACCCTAGCGGGAGCGGCGAGACCCAGTACTTC. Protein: CASSEYPSGSGETQYF.

The CDR3 here is CASSAGNRYEQYF. In nucleotides, the CDR3 is TGTGCCAGCAGCGCGGGGAATCGGTACGAGCAGTACTTC. The chain couples TRBV9 to TRBJ2-7; tentatively, D is TRBD2 (5 bases). Germline V gives CDR1 SGDLS, CDR2 YYNGEE. This CDR3 region has 13 residues. V was trimmed by 3 bases and J by 4 bases, leaving 11 bases between them.

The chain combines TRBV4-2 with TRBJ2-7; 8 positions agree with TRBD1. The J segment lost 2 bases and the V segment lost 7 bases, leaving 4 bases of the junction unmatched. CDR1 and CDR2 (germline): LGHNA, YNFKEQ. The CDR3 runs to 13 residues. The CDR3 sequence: CASKGQDAYEQYF. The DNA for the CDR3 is TGTGCCAGCAAGGGACAGGACGCCTACGAGCAGTACTTC.

The CDR3 loop reads CASSERGSLSYEQYF. DNA of the CDR3: TGTGCCAGCAGTGAAAGAGGCAGCCTATCCTACGAGCAGTACTTC. This chain connects TRBV6-1 to TRBJ2-7, with no clear D. From germline, CDR1 is MNHNS and CDR2 SASEGT. The CDR3 contains 15 residues. V was pared by 2 bases and J by 1 base, with 12 bases between.

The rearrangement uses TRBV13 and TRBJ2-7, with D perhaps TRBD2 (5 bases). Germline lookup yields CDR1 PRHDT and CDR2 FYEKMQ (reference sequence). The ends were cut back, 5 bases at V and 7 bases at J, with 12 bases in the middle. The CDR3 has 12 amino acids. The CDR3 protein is CASSEAPGEQYF. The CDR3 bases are TGTGCCAGCAGCGAAGCCCCGGGAGAGCAGTACTTC. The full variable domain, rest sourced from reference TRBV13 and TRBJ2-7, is AAGVIQSPRHLIKEKRETATLKCYPIPRHDTVYWYQQGPGQDPQFLISFYEKMQSDKGSIPDRFSAQQFSDYHSELNMSSLELGDSALYFCASSEAPGEQYFGPGTRLTVT.

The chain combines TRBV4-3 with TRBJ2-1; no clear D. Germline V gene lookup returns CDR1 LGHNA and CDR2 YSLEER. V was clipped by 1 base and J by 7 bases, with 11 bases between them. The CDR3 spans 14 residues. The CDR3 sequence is CASSQGPGANEQFF. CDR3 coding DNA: TGCGCCAGCAGCCAAGGACCAGGAGCGAATGAGCAGTTCTTC.

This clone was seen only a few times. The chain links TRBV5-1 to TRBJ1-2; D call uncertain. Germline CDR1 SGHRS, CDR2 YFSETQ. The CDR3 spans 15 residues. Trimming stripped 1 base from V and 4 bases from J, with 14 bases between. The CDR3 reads CASSLTDGLPYGYTF. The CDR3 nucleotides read TGCGCCAGCAGCTTGACTGACGGACTTCCCTATGGCTACACCTTC.

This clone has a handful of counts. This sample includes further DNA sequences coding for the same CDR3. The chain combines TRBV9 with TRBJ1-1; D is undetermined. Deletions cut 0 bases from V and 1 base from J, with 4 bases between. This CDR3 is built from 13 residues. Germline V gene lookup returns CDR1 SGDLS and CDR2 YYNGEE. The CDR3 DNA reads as TGTGCCAGCAGCGTAGTGGCGAACACTGAAGCTTTCTTT. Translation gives CASSVVANTEAFF.

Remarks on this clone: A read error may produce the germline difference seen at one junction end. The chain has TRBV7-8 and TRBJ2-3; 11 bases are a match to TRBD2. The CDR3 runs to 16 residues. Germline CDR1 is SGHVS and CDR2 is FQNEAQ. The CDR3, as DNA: TGTGCCAGCAGGTTAGCGGGAGGGCCTCCCCCAGATACGCAGTATTTT. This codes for CASRLAGGPPPDTQYF.

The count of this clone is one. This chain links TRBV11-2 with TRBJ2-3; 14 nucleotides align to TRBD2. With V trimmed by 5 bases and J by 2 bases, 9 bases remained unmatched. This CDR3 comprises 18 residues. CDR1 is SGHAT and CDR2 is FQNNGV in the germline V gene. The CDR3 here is CASSPTGLAGVITDTQYF. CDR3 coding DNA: TGTGCCAGCAGCCCAACGGGACTAGCGGGAGTCATCACAGATACGCAGTATTTT. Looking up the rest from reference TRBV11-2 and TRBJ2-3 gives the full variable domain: EAGVAQSPRYKIIEKRQSVAFWCNPISGHATLYWYQQILGQGPKLLIQFQNNGVVDDSQLPKDRFSAERLKGVDSTLKIQPAKLEDSAVYLCASSPTGLAGVITDTQYFGPGTRLTVL.

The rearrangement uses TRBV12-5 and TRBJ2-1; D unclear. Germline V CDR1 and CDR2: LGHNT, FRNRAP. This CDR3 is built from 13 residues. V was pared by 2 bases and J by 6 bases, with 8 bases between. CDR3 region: CASGLMIGNEQFF. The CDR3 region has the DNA TGTGCTAGTGGTTTGATGATAGGCAATGAGCAGTTCTTC.

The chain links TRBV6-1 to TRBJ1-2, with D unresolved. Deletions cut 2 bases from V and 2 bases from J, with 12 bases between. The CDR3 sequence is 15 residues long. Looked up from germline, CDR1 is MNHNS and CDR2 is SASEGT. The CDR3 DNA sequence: TGTGCCAGCAGTGAAATCCGGGAACCGAACTATGGCTACACCTTC. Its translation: CASSEIREPNYGYTF.

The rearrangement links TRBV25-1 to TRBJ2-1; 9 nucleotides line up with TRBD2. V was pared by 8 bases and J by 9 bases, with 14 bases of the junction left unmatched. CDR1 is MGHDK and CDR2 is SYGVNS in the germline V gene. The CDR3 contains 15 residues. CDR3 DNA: TGTGCCAGCCTAGGGCGGGAGGGCCCCCAGGGTGAGCAGTTCTTC. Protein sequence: CASLGREGPQGEQFF. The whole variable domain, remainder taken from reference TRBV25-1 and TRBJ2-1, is EADIYQTPRYLVIGTGKKITLECSQTMGHDKMYWYQQDPGMELHLIHYSYGVNSTEKGDLSSESTVSRIRTEHFPLTLESARPSHTSQYLCASLGREGPQGEQFFGPGTRLTVL.

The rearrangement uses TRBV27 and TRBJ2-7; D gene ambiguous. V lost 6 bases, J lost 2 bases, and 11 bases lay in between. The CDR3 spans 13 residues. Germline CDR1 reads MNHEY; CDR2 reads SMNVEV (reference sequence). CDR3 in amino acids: CASRVGRAYEQYF. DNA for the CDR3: TGTGCCAGCAGAGTGGGAAGGGCCTACGAGCAGTACTTC.

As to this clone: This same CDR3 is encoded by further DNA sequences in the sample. CDR3 amino acids: CASSVAAGVYEQYF. The DNA of the CDR3 is TGTGCCAGCAGCGTAGCAGCGGGGGTTTACGAGCAGTACTTC. The V call is TRBV9, the J call TRBJ2-7, with TRBD2 identical over 8 bases. V gave up 0 bases and J gave up 4 bases; unmatched junction bases: 3. The CDR3 runs 14 residues. Germline CDR1 is SGDLS and CDR2 is YYNGEE. Full variable domain (rest looked up from reference TRBV9 and TRBJ2-7): DSGVTQTPKHLITATGQRVTLRCSPRSGDLSVYWYQQSLDQGLQFLIQYYNGEERAKGNILERFSAQQFPDLHSELNLSSLELGDSALYFCASSVAAGVYEQYFGPGTRLTVT.

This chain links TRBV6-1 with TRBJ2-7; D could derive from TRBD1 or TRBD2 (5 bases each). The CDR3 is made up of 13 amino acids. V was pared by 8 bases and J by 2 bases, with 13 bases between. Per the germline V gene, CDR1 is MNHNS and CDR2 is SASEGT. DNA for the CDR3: TGTGCCAGCGGGGCGGGTAGAACCTACGAGCAGTACTTC. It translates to CASGAGRTYEQYF.

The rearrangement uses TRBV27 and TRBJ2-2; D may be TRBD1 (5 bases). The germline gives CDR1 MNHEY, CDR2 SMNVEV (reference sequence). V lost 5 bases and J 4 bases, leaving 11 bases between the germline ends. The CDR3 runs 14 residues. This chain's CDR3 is CASSLRAATGELFF. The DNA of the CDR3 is TGTGCCAGCAGTCTCAGGGCGGCCACCGGGGAGCTGTTTTTT.

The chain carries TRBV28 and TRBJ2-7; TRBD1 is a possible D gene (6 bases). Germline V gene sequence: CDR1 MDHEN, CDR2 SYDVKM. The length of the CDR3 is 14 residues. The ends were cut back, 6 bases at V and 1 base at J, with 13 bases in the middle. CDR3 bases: TGTGCCAGCAGGCCCCTGGACAGATCCTACGAGCAGTACTTC. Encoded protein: CASRPLDRSYEQYF.

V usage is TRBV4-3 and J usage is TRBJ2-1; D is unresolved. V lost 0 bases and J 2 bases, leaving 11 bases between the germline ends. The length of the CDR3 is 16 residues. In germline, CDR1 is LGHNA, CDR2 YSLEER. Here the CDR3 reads CASSQDVVAPYNEQFF. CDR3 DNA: TGCGCCAGCAGCCAAGATGTAGTGGCACCCTACAATGAGCAGTTCTTC.

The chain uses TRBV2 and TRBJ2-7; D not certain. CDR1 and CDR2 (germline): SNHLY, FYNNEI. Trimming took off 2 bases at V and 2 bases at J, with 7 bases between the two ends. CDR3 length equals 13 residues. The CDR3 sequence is CASSERVPYEQYF. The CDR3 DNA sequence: TGTGCCAGCAGTGAAAGGGTCCCCTACGAGCAGTACTTC. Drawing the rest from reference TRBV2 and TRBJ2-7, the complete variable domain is EPEVTQTPSHQVTQMGQEVILRCVPISNHLYFYWYRQILGQKVEFLVSFYNNEISEKSEIFDDQFSVERPDGSNFTLKIRSTKLEDSAMYFCASSERVPYEQYFGPGTRLTVT.

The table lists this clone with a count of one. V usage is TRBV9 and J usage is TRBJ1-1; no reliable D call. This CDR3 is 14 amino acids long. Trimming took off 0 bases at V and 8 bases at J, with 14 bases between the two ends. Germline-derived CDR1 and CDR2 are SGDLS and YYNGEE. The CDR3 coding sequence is TGTGCCAGCAGCGTAGATGGACTGACCAAAGAAGCTTTCTTT. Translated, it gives CASSVDGLTKEAFF.

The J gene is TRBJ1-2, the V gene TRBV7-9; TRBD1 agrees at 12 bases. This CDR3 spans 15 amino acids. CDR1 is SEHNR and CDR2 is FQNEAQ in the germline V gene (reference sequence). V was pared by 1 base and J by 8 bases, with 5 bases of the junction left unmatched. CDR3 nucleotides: TGTGCCAGCAGCTTAGGGGACAGGGGGCGTGAGGGCTACACCTTC. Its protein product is CASSLGDRGREGYTF.

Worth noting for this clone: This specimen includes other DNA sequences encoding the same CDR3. The CDR3 DNA follows: TGTGCCAGCAGTTTAGGCGGGAGCTCCTACGAGCAGTACTTC. This translates into CASSLGGSSYEQYF. The rearrangement joins TRBV28 to TRBJ2-7, with 7 bases aligning to TRBD2. Germline loops: CDR1 MDHEN, CDR2 SYDVKM. The length of the CDR3 is 14 residues. Unmatched junction bases numbered 1, after V lost 2 bases and J lost 0 bases.

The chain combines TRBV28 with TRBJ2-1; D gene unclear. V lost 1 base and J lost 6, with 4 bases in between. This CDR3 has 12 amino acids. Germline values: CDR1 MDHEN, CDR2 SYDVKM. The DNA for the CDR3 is TGTGCCAGCAGTTTATTTCTCAATGAGCAGTTCTTC. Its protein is CASSLFLNEQFF.